The rows below give T cell receptor beta chains drawn from one sample of a study of cytomegalovirus exposure and HLA in healthy donors. Using immunoSEQ multiplex PCR, the repertoire was profiled, and TCRdb retains in-frame clones only, with some absent. The repertoire table contains about 160,000 clones. Material: PBMCs. The receptors were gathered from a woman aged 55-69 years in good health and CMV-seronegative. The CDR3 runs from the conserved cysteine through the conserved F or W. The order of the fields is V gene, D gene, J gene, CDR3 DNA, CDR3 protein. The D gene is left open where the match is weak.

TRBV2	TRBD1	TRBJ1-4	TGTGCCAGCAGCGCCACAGGGGGTACTAATGAAAAACTGTTTTTT	CASSATGGTNEKLFF
TRBV20-1	.	TRBJ2-1	TGCAGTGCTCTAGTATACAATGAGCAGTTCTTC	CSALVYNEQFF
TRBV5-6	TRBD1	TRBJ1-1	TGTGCCAGCAGCCCGGACAGGGGGGAGGTTCGTATGGACACTGAAGCTTTCTTT	CASSPDRGEVRMDTEAFF
TRBV4-2	.	TRBJ1-4	TGTGCCAGCAGCCAAGATCTTTCCGCAACTAATGAAAAACTGTTTTTT	CASSQDLSATNEKLFF
TRBV7-6	.	TRBJ1-5	TGTGCCAGCAGCCCCGGGGGACGGGGCCAGCCCCAGCATTTT	CASSPGGRGQPQHF
TRBV7-9	.	TRBJ1-1	TGTGCCAGCAGCTTAGGACTCAGCGAGGCAACCGACACTGAAGCTTTCTTT	CASSLGLSEATDTEAFF
TRBV5-1	.	TRBJ2-1	TGCGCCAGCAGCTTGCGGGCCTTAGGCGGGGGCGCAGGTAATGAGCAGTTCTTC	CASSLRALGGGAGNEQFF
TRBV6-4	.	TRBJ2-7	TGTGCCAGTTCCTCCTTTTATGGACAGTCCTACGAGCAGTACTTC	CASSSFYGQSYEQYF
TRBV10-3	TRBD1	TRBJ1-4	TGTGCCATCAGTTCCCCGACAGGGGGCGATGAAAAACTGTTTTTT	CAISSPTGGDEKLFF
TRBV6-5	TRBD1	TRBJ1-5	TGTGCCAGCAGCCCGGACAGGAATCAGCCCCAGCATTTT	CASSPDRNQPQHF
TRBV14	.	TRBJ2-7	TGTGCCAGCAGTCAAGAATCAGGGTGGAACTACGAGCAGTACTTC	CASSQESGWNYEQYF
TRBV29-1	TRBD1	TRBJ1-4	TGCAGCGTAGCCTTAACAGGGGCACGTGAAAAACTGTTTTTT	CSVALTGAREKLFF
TRBV5-1	.	TRBJ2-7	TGCGCCAGCAGCTTGGTTTTGGTGGCAAGAGGCTCCTACGAGCAGTACTTC	CASSLVLVARGSYEQYF
TRBV5-4	TRBD1	TRBJ2-1	TGTGCCAGCAGCCCATTCTCGGGACAGGGGGCGAGTGAGCAGTTCTTC	CASSPFSGQGASEQFF
TRBV5-4	TRBD1	TRBJ2-5	TGTGCCAGCAGCTCCCCAGGGGGTAGAGAGACCCAGTACTTC	CASSSPGGRETQYF
TRBV30	.	TRBJ1-2	TGTGCCTGGGCGGGGGACGGCTATGGCTACACCTTC	CAWAGDGYGYTF